This passage covers 15 T cell receptor beta chains from one sample sequenced in a study of T-cell reconstitution after alpha-beta-depleted transplantation in children. Using unique molecular identifiers, the investigators prepared the TCRbeta library. TCRdb reanalysed the PCR reads using MiXCR and keeps one entry per CDR3 protein. Altogether about 440,000 distinct CDR3 sequences are present, around two fifths being singletons, with the ten largest covering 27%. The input for sequencing was PBMCs, taken before TCRalphabeta/CD19-depleted stem cell transplant. The receptors come from a girl aged 2 to 10 with aplastic anemia, due to receive a stem cell transplant.

This clonotype has at least ten counts. The CDR3 nucleotides are TGTGCCAGCAGTCCGATACAGGGAAACACTGAAGCTTTCTTT. As protein: CASSPIQGNTEAFF. The chain couples TRBV27 to TRBJ1-1, with TRBD1 as a possible D gene (6 bases). CDR3 length equals 14 residues. Trimming removed 5 bases from V and 2 bases from J, with 12 bases in between. The V gene's germline CDR1 is MNHEY and CDR2 SMNVEV (reference sequence).

This clonotype was counted a few times. The chain recombines TRBV6-5 with TRBJ1-1; maybe TRBD1 (5 bases). The V and J ends lost 2 bases and 4 bases respectively, with 8 bases between them. CDR3 length equals 13 residues. Germline V gene data show CDR1 as MNHEY and CDR2 as SVGAGI. The CDR3 reads CASSYRGITEAFF. DNA for the CDR3: TGTGCCAGCAGTTACCGGGGCATCACTGAAGCTTTCTTT.

This clonotype has just a few counts. V usage is TRBV5-1 and J usage is TRBJ2-7; either TRBD1 or TRBD2 may fit D (5 bases each). V shed 6 bases and J shed 3 bases, with 16 bases lying between them. The CDR3 is 14 residues long. Germline loops: CDR1 SGHRS, CDR2 YFSETQ. CDR3: CASNSGTQNYEQYF. The CDR3 region has the DNA TGCGCCAGCAACTCCGGGACGCAGAACTACGAGCAGTACTTC.

There are a few counts of this clonotype. The chain links TRBV4-2 to TRBJ1-4, with TRBD1 matching over 8 bases. This CDR3 contains 16 residues. CDR1 is LGHNA, CDR2 YNFKEQ, per germline. The V segment lost 1 base and the J segment 0 bases; nucleotides outside the gene matches: 1. This CDR3 reads CASSQATGATNEKLFF. CDR3 bases: TGTGCCAGCAGCCAAGCGACAGGGGCAACTAATGAAAAACTGTTTTTT.

This clonotype was detected ten times or more. The chain couples TRBV4-2 to TRBJ1-2, with a tentative D call TRBD1 (5 bases). Trimming took off 0 bases at V and 4 bases at J, with 9 bases between the two ends. Germline V gene sequence: CDR1 LGHNA, CDR2 YNFKEQ. The CDR3 runs 14 residues. Here the CDR3 reads CASSQEGAAYGYTF. The CDR3 DNA is TGTGCCAGCAGCCAAGAAGGGGCTGCCTATGGCTACACCTTC.

This clonotype was observed a few times. The chain uses TRBV5-1 and TRBJ2-5; 7 bases line up with TRBD2. CDR1 and CDR2 (germline): SGHRS, YFSETQ. This CDR3 spans 14 amino acids. V shed 7 bases and J 4 bases; nucleotides not matched to a gene: 10. The CDR3 sequence: CASLGGKIPETQYF. As DNA, the CDR3 is TGCGCCAGCTTGGGAGGGAAGATTCCAGAGACCCAGTACTTC.

The V call is TRBV6-5, the J call TRBJ2-3; perhaps TRBD2 as D (5 bases). The CDR3 sequence is 12 residues long. Germline assignment: CDR1 MNHEY and CDR2 SVGAGI. The V gene lost 5 bases and the J gene lost 6 bases, with 9 bases spanning the gap. CDR3 DNA sequence: TGTGCCAGCAGTACTAGGACGGATACGCAGTATTTT. It yields the protein CASSTRTDTQYF.

This clonotype was seen at least ten times. This rearrangement joins TRBV20-1 to TRBJ1-6, with D unclear. The CDR3 contains 14 residues. V was clipped by 1 base and J by 5 bases, with 9 bases between them. Looked up from germline, CDR1 is DFQATT and CDR2 is SNEGSKA (reference sequence). The CDR3 region is CSARVAGDNSPLHF. The DNA for the CDR3 is TGCAGTGCTAGAGTGGCAGGTGATAATTCACCCCTCCACTTT.

J is TRBJ2-5 and V is TRBV5-1; D tentatively reads TRBD1 or TRBD2 (5 bases each). Per germline, CDR1 SGHRS and CDR2 YFSETQ. The ends were cut back, 4 bases at V and 2 bases at J, with 15 bases in the middle. CDR3 length: 15 residues. The CDR3 DNA follows: TGCGCCAGCAGCGACGGGACGGCCGATCAAGAGACCCAGTACTTC. Amino acids: CASSDGTADQETQYF.

This clonotype has ten or more counts. CDR3 DNA: TGCAGCGTTGAAGAAGACGACAGTGCTGTCACTGAAGCTTTCTTT. The encoded protein is CSVEEDDSAVTEAFF. V is TRBV29-1 and J is TRBJ1-1; D may be TRBD1 (5 bases). V shed 0 bases and J shed 4 bases, with 15 bases lying between them. Per the germline V gene, CDR1 is SQVTM and CDR2 is ANQGSEA. The CDR3 has 15 residues. Variable domain in full (rest from reference TRBV29-1 and TRBJ1-1): SAVISQKPSRDICQRGTSLTIQCQVDSQVTMMFWYRQQPGQSLTLIATANQGSEATYESGFVIDKFPISRPNLTFSTLTVSNMSPEDSSIYLCSVEEDDSAVTEAFFGQGTRLTVV.

This clonotype was observed a few times. The rearrangement links TRBV12-3 or TRBV12-4 to TRBJ2-7, with D perhaps TRBD1 (5 bases). The CDR3 is made up of 12 amino acids. V was cut by 1 base and J by 7 bases, with 8 bases left in between. CDR3 in DNA: TGTGCCAGCAGTTTAGAGGGGCTGGAGCAGTACTTC. Translating it yields CASSLEGLEQYF.

The V and J genes are TRBV7-9 and TRBJ2-1; possibly TRBD2 for D (6 bases). This CDR3 has 16 residues. CDR1 is SEHNR, CDR2 FQNEAQ, per germline (reference sequence). The V end was cut by 3 bases, the J end by 0 bases, with 12 bases between. The CDR3 loop reads CASSFPGSGSYNEQFF. The CDR3 region has the DNA TGTGCCAGCAGCTTCCCCGGTAGCGGCTCCTACAATGAGCAGTTCTTC. The full variable domain, completed using reference TRBV7-9 and TRBJ2-1, is DTGVSQNPRHKITKRGQNVTFRCDPISEHNRLYWYRQTLGQGPEFLTYFQNEAQLEKSRLLSDRFSAERPKGSFSTLEIQRTEQGDSAMYLCASSFPGSGSYNEQFFGPGTRLTVL.

This rearrangement joins TRBV6-1 to TRBJ2-6; TRBD1 aligns across 7 bases. Germline V lookup: CDR1 MNHNS, CDR2 SASEGT. The CDR3 runs 17 residues. The V segment lost 5 bases and the J segment 0 bases; nucleotides outside the gene matches: 7. Written as DNA, the CDR3 is TGTGCCAGCAGTAGACAGGGTCCCCTCTCTGGGGCCAACGTCCTGACTTTC. Its protein is CASSRQGPLSGANVLTF.

This clonotype is a singleton in its sample. The chain has TRBV11-1 and TRBJ1-1; perhaps TRBD1 as D (5 bases). This CDR3 is built from 18 residues. The ends were cut back, 2 bases at V and 0 bases at J, with 19 bases in the middle. Germline CDR1 and CDR2: SGHAT and FQDESV (reference sequence). CDR3 DNA: TGTGCCAGCAGCTTACCACAGGTAGGGCAGCTATTGAACACTGAAGCTTTCTTT. This translates into CASSLPQVGQLLNTEAFF.

The chain uses TRBV7-6 and TRBJ1-1; D may be TRBD1 (5 bases). Germline V gives CDR1 SGHVS, CDR2 FNYEAQ. The CDR3 runs to 14 residues. V was clipped by 1 base and J by 1 base, with 7 bases between them. The chain's CDR3 is CASSLGQSNTEAFF. Written as DNA, the CDR3 is TGTGCCAGCAGCTTAGGACAGTCGAACACTGAAGCTTTCTTT.